The clone carrying this T cell receptor (beta chain) was seen a handful of times. Its target is unknown. A single base separates this from a much larger clone, so it may be a read error. TCRdb reanalysed the multiplex PCR reads using MiXCR and keeps one entry per CDR3 protein. The sample contains 270,000 or so distinct CDR3 sequences, 30% of which appear only once. The data derive from a study of breast tumors, draining lymph nodes, adjacent tissues. Whole-study results and caveats: Data only fit, rather than demonstrated, lymph node origin of most tumor T cells. Tumor TCR diversity was below lymph nodes but above nontumor tissue.

Germline V gene lookup returns CDR1 MRHNA and CDR2 SNTAGT. This CDR3 comprises 16 residues. Trimming removed 5 bases at V and 3 bases at J, with 16 bases between. The lymph nodes were axillary draining lymph nodes from breast cancer patients. The gene calls are TRBV6-4 and TRBJ2-2, with D possibly TRBD2 on 6 matching bases. The TCR was taken from a female donor with breast cancer. Some clones in this sample may be carry-over from other donors' samples. What was sequenced was axillary lymph node tissue. CDR3 DNA: TGTGCCAGCAGTCCCCCGCGGGACGGACACACCGGGGAGCTGTTTTTT. Amino acid sequence: CASSPPRDGHTGELFF.